These 14 T cell receptor beta chains share one sample of origin, sequenced in a study of cytomegalovirus exposure and HLA in healthy donors. Primers for the PCR totalled 60 Vbeta and 13 Jbeta. Some clones are missing from TCRdb's copy, which holds only in-frame ones; the method was immunoSEQ multiplex PCR. The sample has around 180,000 clones, around 87% seen once; the top ten hold approximately 1.5%. The sequencing input was PBMCs. Receptors were obtained from a woman aged 18-29 years in good health and CMV-seronegative.

The chain joins TRBV5-4 to TRBJ2-3; 13 nucleotides line up with TRBD2. Trimming removed 4 bases from V and 4 bases from J; junction bases left unmatched: 9. Per the germline V gene, CDR1 is SGHNT and CDR2 is YYREEE (reference sequence). The CDR3 runs to 17 residues. CDR3 in amino acids: CASSLLAGGPRADTQYF. CDR3 bases: TGTGCCAGCAGCCTACTAGCGGGAGGGCCTAGGGCAGATACGCAGTATTTT.

The genes are TRBV25-1 and TRBJ2-1; TRBD2 is a possible D gene (6 bases). The germline V gene has CDR1 MGHDK and CDR2 SYGVNS. Trimming pared 4 bases from V and 6 bases from J, leaving 16 bases between. The CDR3 runs to 15 residues. The CDR3 region has the DNA TGTGCCAGCAGTGCACCGGGACTGGGATTCAATGAGCAGTTCTTC. Its translation is CASSAPGLGFNEQFF.

The chain combines TRBV5-1 with TRBJ1-1; weak D call: TRBD1 (5 bases). Germline V gene lookup returns CDR1 SGHRS and CDR2 YFSETQ. The V end was cut by 0 bases, the J end by 1 base, with 16 bases between. The CDR3 sequence is 17 residues long. CDR3 nucleotide sequence: TGCGCCAGCAGCTTGGAAGGGGTCTTTATAGGGAACACTGAAGCTTTCTTT. The encoded protein is CASSLEGVFIGNTEAFF.

The chain links TRBV6-6 to TRBJ1-1, with 10 positions matching TRBD1. The CDR3 runs 14 residues. Germline V gene sequence: CDR1 MNHNY, CDR2 SVGAGI (reference sequence). The V gene end was trimmed by 7 bases and the J gene end by 3 bases; junction bases not matched to a gene: 5. CDR3 in DNA: TGTGCCAGCACCACGACAGGGGGCTACACTGAAGCTTTCTTT. It specifies CASTTTGGYTEAFF.

This chain joins TRBV6-6 and TRBJ1-5, with 8 nucleotides matching TRBD1. Germline trimming cut 7 bases from V and 3 bases from J; bases unmatched to any gene: 8. Germline V lookup: CDR1 MNHNY, CDR2 SVGAGI (reference sequence). This CDR3 spans 15 amino acids. The CDR3 DNA follows: TGTGCCAGCACCCACACAGGGGGAAACAATCAGCCCCAGCATTTT. The encoded protein is CASTHTGGNNQPQHF.

V gene TRBV2 combines with J gene TRBJ2-7, with TRBD1 matching over 11 bases. After removal of 4 bases from V and 5 bases from J, the junction contained 7 bases not matched to a gene. CDR1 SNHLY and CDR2 FYNNEI come from the germline V gene. The CDR3 has 15 amino acids. The CDR3 sequence: CASSALGQGEDEQYF. The CDR3 bases are TGTGCCAGCAGTGCATTGGGACAGGGGGAGGACGAGCAGTACTTC. The whole variable domain, filled in from reference TRBV2 and TRBJ2-7, reads EPEVTQTPSHQVTQMGQEVILRCVPISNHLYFYWYRQILGQKVEFLVSFYNNEISEKSEIFDDQFSVERPDGSNFTLKIRSTKLEDSAMYFCASSALGQGEDEQYFGPGTRLTVT.

This rearrangement joins TRBV6-1 to TRBJ1-5; TRBD1 might be the D (5 bases). The V end lost 7 bases, the J end lost 6 bases, and 19 bases lay between the germline ends. Germline V CDR1 and CDR2: MNHNS, SASEGT. The CDR3 spans 15 residues. The CDR3 here is CASNSGGAVGQPQHF. The CDR3, as DNA: TGTGCCAGCAACTCCGGGGGTGCGGTGGGTCAGCCCCAGCATTTT.

J is TRBJ1-5 and V is TRBV5-6; the D is unclear. Germline V gene lookup returns CDR1 SGHDT and CDR2 YYEEEE. The CDR3 is 15 residues long. Trimming shortened V by 1 base and J by 10 bases, and 18 bases separated the two germline ends. For the CDR3, the DNA is TGTGCCAGCAGCTTGCGGACGGGGAACTTACGCCCCCAGCATTTT. Protein product: CASSLRTGNLRPQHF.

This chain joins TRBV18 and TRBJ2-7, with D possibly matching TRBD1 (6 bases). V gave up 2 bases and J gave up 7 bases, with 9 bases separating them. CDR3 length: 12 residues. Germline CDR1 KGHSH, CDR2 LQKENI. The CDR3 reads CASSPRQGEQYF. CDR3 DNA sequence: TGTGCCAGCTCACCAAGGCAGGGGGAGCAGTACTTC.

V is TRBV15 and J is TRBJ2-7, with TRBD2 matching over 10 bases. V trimming: 5 bases; J trimming: 4 bases; junction bases outside the gene matches: 8. Per the germline V gene, CDR1 is LNHNV and CDR2 is YYDKDF (reference sequence). The CDR3 length is 15 residues. The CDR3 loop reads CATSDPSGGSYEQYF. CDR3 sequence (DNA): TGTGCCACCAGCGATCCTAGCGGGGGTTCATACGAGCAGTACTTC.

This clone was recorded once. The chain is built from TRBV5-1 and TRBJ2-3; 7 nucleotides line up with TRBD2. The junction had 7 bases not matched to a gene; V was cut back by 0 bases and J by 0 bases. This CDR3 contains 17 residues. From germline, CDR1 is SGHRS and CDR2 YFSETQ. The CDR3 nucleotides read TGCGCCAGCAGCTTGGACCAACTAGCGCGGAGCACAGATACGCAGTATTTT. This codes for CASSLDQLARSTDTQYF.

V is TRBV5-1 and J is TRBJ1-2; tentative D call: TRBD1 (5 bases). The V gene's germline CDR1 is SGHRS and CDR2 YFSETQ. V gave up 5 bases and J gave up 3 bases, with 11 bases separating them. The CDR3 length is 13 residues. The CDR3 nucleotides are TGCGCCAGCAGTTGGGACTGGGACTATGGCTACACCTTC. Its translation is CASSWDWDYGYTF.

The chain uses TRBV18 and TRBJ2-5, with D possibly TRBD1 on 6 matching bases. CDR1 and CDR2 from the germline V gene are KGHSH and LQKENI. The CDR3 is made up of 12 amino acids. The V end lost 6 bases, the J end lost 5 bases, and 10 bases lay between the germline ends. CDR3 DNA: TGTGCCAGCTCCCCAAGGGGGGAGACCCAGTACTTC. Its translation: CASSPRGETQYF.

The chain links TRBV12-5 to TRBJ1-2; a possible D gene is TRBD1 (6 bases). Germline CDR1 and CDR2: LGHNT and FRNRAP. This CDR3 is built from 13 residues. V shed 1 base and J shed 4 bases, with 7 bases lying between them. Written as DNA, the CDR3 is TGTGCTAGTGGTTTGGGGACAGCCTATGGCTACACCTTC. This codes for CASGLGTAYGYTF.